This TCR beta chain emerged from a study of blood T cell repertoires in COVID-19. Whole-study context: COVID-19 samples from acute and convalescent phases originated in the United States, Italy and Spain.

Original data processing: Reference gene primer amplification gave estimated nucleated cell counts. Using immunoSEQ multiplex PCR, the repertoire was profiled, and TCRdb retains in-frame clones only, with some absent. The D gene and trimming were derived from the DNA, and the V and J assignments and clone size from that table. Here the sample spans 150,000 to 200,000 clones, more than 65% being singletons. This CDR3 is 14 amino acids long. Trimming removed 4 bases from V and 1 base from J, with 9 bases in between. The V gene's germline CDR1 is SGHTA and CDR2 FQGTGA. Recovered participants had two consecutive negative NP/OP PCR tests, healthcare professional clearance, or symptom resolution.

This sequence originates from a man in his fifties or sixties who had recovered from COVID-19. What was sequenced was PBMCs or T cells enriched from blood (not recorded which). This sequence joins TRBV7-3 and TRBJ2-3; D gene uncertain. CDR3 amino acids: CASSYTPGTDTQYF. The CDR3 region has the DNA TGTGCCAGCAGCTATACCCCGGGCACAGATACGCAGTATTTT.